This T cell receptor (beta chain) is from a study of molecular identifiers for immune sequencing clone quantification. Previously described methods with listed TCR primers produced the bulk TCR libraries. TCRdb independently ran MiXCR on the PCR reads; one entry per CDR3 protein. The sample has roughly 100,000 distinct CDR3 sequences, around 30% seen once. The table lists this clonotype with a few counts. Its antigen remains unidentified. CDR1 and CDR2 from the germline V gene are MDHEN and SYDVKM. V lost 3 bases to trimming and J lost 6 bases, with 9 bases between them. This CDR3 comprises 13 residues. Sorting captured naive CD8 T cells as CD8+CD4-CCR7+CD45RA+. Findings and caveats of the study: Whereas naive cells kept under 1% of molecules in clones above 20 RNA copies, such clones held over 99% in effectors.

Sequencing was performed on naive CD8+ T cells from blood, with Jurkat cell RNA spiked in. The subset was: FACS-sorted CD8+CD4-CCR7+CD45RA+ naive T cells. The clonotype comes from a human donor in good health. Some libraries in this study had Jurkat cell RNA spiked in. The chain uses TRBV28 and TRBJ2-1; D call uncertain. The CDR3 DNA is TGTGCCAGCAGTTTCGGTTGGGGCAATGAGCAGTTCTTC. It encodes CASSFGWGNEQFF.